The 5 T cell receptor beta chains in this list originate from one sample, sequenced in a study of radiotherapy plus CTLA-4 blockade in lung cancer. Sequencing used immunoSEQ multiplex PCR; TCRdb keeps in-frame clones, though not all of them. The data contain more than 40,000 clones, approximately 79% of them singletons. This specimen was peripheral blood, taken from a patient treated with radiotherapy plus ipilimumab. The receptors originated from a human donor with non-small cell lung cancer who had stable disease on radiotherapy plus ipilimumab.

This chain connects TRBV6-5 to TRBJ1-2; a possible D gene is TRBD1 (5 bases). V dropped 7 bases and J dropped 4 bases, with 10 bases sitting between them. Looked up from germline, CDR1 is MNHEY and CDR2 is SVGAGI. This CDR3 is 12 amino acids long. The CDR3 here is CASKRDAYGYTF. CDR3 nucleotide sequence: TGTGCCAGCAAACGGGACGCCTATGGCTACACCTTC.

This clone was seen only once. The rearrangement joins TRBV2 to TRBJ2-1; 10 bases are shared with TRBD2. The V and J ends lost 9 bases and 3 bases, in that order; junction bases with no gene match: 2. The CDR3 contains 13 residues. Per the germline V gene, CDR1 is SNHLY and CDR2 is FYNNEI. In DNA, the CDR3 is TGTGCCAGTCAGCGGGGGGGCTACAATGAGCAGTTCTTC. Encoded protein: CASQRGGYNEQFF. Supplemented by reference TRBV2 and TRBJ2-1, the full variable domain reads EPEVTQTPSHQVTQMGQEVILRCVPISNHLYFYWYRQILGQKVEFLVSFYNNEISEKSEIFDDQFSVERPDGSNFTLKIRSTKLEDSAMYFCASQRGGYNEQFFGPGTRLTVL.

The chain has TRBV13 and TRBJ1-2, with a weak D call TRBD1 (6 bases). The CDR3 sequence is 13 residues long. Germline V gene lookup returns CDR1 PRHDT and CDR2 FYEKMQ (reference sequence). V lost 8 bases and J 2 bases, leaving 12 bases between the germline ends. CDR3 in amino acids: CASGTGRNYGYTF. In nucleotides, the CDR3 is TGTGCCAGCGGAACAGGGAGGAACTATGGCTACACCTTC.

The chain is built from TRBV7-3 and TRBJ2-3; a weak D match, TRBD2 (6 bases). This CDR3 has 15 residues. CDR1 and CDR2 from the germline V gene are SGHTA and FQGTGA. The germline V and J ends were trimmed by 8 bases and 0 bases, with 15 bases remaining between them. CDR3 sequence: CASGLPGESTDTQYF. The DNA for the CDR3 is TGTGCCAGCGGACTTCCGGGGGAAAGCACAGATACGCAGTATTTT. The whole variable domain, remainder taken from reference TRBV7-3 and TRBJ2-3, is GAGVSQTPSNKVTEKGKYVELRCDPISGHTALYWYRQSLGQGPEFLIYFQGTGAADDSGLPNDRFFAVRPEGSVSTLKIQRTERGDSAVYLCASGLPGESTDTQYFGPGTRLTVL.

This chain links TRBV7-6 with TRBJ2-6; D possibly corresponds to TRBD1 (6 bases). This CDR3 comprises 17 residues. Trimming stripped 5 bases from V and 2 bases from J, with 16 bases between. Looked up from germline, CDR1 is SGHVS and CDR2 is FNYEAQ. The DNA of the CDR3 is TGTGCCAGCAGCCCCTGGTCAGGGGCGGCTGGGGCCAACGTCCTGACTTTC. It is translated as CASSPWSGAAGANVLTF. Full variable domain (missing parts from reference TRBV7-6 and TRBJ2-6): GAGVSQSPRYKVTKRGQDVALRCDPISGHVSLYWYRQALGQGPEFLTYFNYEAQQDKSGLPNDRFSAERPEGSISTLTIQRTEQRDSAMYRCASSPWSGAAGANVLTFGAGSRLTVL.